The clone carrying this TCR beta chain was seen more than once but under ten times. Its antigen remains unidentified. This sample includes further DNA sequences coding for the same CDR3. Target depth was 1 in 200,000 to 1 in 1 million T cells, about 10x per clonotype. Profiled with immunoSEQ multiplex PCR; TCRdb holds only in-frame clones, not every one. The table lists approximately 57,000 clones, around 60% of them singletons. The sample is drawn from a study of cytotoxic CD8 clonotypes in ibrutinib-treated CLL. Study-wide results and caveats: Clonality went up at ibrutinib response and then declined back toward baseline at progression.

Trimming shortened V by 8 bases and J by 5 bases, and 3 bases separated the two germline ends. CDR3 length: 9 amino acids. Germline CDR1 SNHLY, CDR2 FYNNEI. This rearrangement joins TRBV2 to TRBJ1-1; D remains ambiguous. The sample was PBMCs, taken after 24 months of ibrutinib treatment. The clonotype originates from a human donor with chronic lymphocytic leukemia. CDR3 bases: TGTGCCAGCCTGACTGAAGCTTTCTTT. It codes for CASLTEAFF.